A single sample gave rise to the 11 T cell receptor beta chains below, sequenced in a study of blood T cell repertoires in COVID-19. Clones were sequenced by immunoSEQ multiplex PCR, and TCRdb holds only the in-frame ones, with some missing. The sample yields about 170,000 clones, approximately 87% seen once. Sequenced material: peripheral blood. Every receptor here comes from a woman aged 55-70 years with COVID-19, enrolled during active disease.

The chain uses TRBV6-5 and TRBJ2-7; possibly TRBD2 for D (5 bases). The V gene's germline CDR1 is MNHEY and CDR2 SVGAGI. This CDR3 has 15 amino acids. Deletions cut 8 bases from V and 2 bases from J, with 19 bases between. CDR3 in DNA: TGTGCCAGCCGGGTGACATCAGAGGGTCCCTACGAGCAGTACTTC. This translates into CASRVTSEGPYEQYF.

CDR3 sequence: CASGVQGLNYGYTF. In DNA form, the CDR3 reads TGTGCCAGCGGCGTACAGGGATTGAACTATGGCTACACCTTC. V and J are TRBV27 and TRBJ1-2, with D possibly TRBD1 on 6 matching bases. Trimming removed 8 bases at V and 2 bases at J, with 15 bases between. CDR1 and CDR2 from the germline V gene are MNHEY and SMNVEV (reference sequence). The CDR3 is 14 residues long.

The V gene is TRBV2, the J gene TRBJ2-7, with TRBD1 matching 7 bases. In germline, CDR1 is SNHLY, CDR2 FYNNEI. This CDR3 comprises 12 residues. The V gene end was trimmed by 8 bases and the J gene end by 12 bases; junction bases not matched to a gene: 13. The CDR3 sequence: CASGRGQGVMYF. The DNA of the CDR3 is TGTGCCAGCGGTAGGGGGCAGGGGGTTATGTACTTC.

The chain employs TRBV9 and TRBJ2-1, with D tentatively TRBD2 (5 bases). Deletions cut 4 bases from V and 9 bases from J, with 14 bases between. Germline lookup yields CDR1 SGDLS and CDR2 YYNGEE. The CDR3 has 13 residues. CDR3 nucleotide sequence: TGTGCCAGCAGCTTCCGACTAACAGCTGAGCAGTTCTTC. Its protein is CASSFRLTAEQFF.

The chain employs TRBV3-1 (or the pseudogene TRBV3-2) and TRBJ1-5, with 10 bases identical to TRBD1. Losses at the gene ends were 1 base for V and 2 bases for J; bases not matched to a gene: 8. The CDR3 is 18 amino acids. The germline V gene encodes CDR1 LGHDT and CDR2 YNNKEL (reference sequence). The CDR3 bases are TGTGCCAGCAGCCAAGGAGGTATGGGACAGGGGCGCAATCAGCCCCAGCATTTT. Its protein product is CASSQGGMGQGRNQPQHF.

In this sample, this clone turned up a few times. The V call is TRBV25-1, the J call TRBJ2-7; no firm D call. V lost 2 bases and J lost 7, with 6 bases in between. Looked up from germline, CDR1 is MGHDK and CDR2 is SYGVNS. This CDR3 comprises 11 residues. The CDR3 sequence is CASSEPGEQYF. DNA of the CDR3: TGTGCCAGCAGTGAACCCGGGGAGCAGTACTTC.

The CDR3 bases are TGTGCCAGCAGTGGAAGAGGGACAGTGAATTCACCCCTCCACTTT. Translation gives CASSGRGTVNSPLHF. This chain connects TRBV2 to TRBJ1-6; 7 bases fit TRBD1. The CDR3 is 15 amino acids. The germline CDR1 and CDR2 sequences are SNHLY and FYNNEI. J lost 7 bases, V lost 4 bases, and 7 bases had no gene match.

The chain carries TRBV7-9 and TRBJ2-5, with D maybe TRBD2 (6 bases). V shed 5 bases and J shed 0 bases, with 13 bases lying between them. The CDR3 has 15 amino acids. Germline assignment: CDR1 SEHNR and CDR2 FQNEAQ (reference sequence). The CDR3, as DNA: TGTGCCAGCAGCCCGGACTATACCTACCAAGAGACCCAGTACTTC. It codes for CASSPDYTYQETQYF.

The chain links TRBV10-3 to TRBJ1-1; D is ambiguous. Looked up from germline, CDR1 is ENHRY and CDR2 is SYGVKD. V lost 2 bases and J 1 base, leaving 11 bases between the germline ends. The length of the CDR3 is 15 residues. CDR3 coding DNA: TGTGCCATCAGTGAGAGATCTAGTGGGAACACTGAAGCTTTCTTT. As protein: CAISERSSGNTEAFF.

This clone was seen only once. The rearrangement joins TRBV6-5 to TRBJ1-2; 7 bases are shared with TRBD1. Germline assignment: CDR1 MNHEY and CDR2 SVGAGI. The V segment lost 2 bases and the J segment 1 base; nucleotides outside the gene matches: 4. The CDR3 covers 15 residues. This CDR3 is CASSYRGRGNYGYTF. CDR3 DNA sequence: TGTGCCAGCAGTTACAGGGGGCGCGGTAACTATGGCTACACCTTC.

The J gene is TRBJ2-7, the V gene TRBV27, with 9 bases that match TRBD2. The germline CDR1 and CDR2 sequences are MNHEY and SMNVEV (reference sequence). The CDR3 runs 17 residues. Trimming cost V 4 bases and J 0 bases; bases outside gene matches: 10. The CDR3 region has the DNA TGTGCCAGCAGTTCTCTCTCTCTAGCGGGAAGCTCCTACGAGCAGTACTTC. It encodes CASSSLSLAGSSYEQYF.